The TCR beta chain under discussion was sequenced for a study of tumor-infiltrating lymphocytes in localized non-small cell lung cancer. Study-wide context: Resected tumor was paired with non-adjacent uninvolved lung from the same patient. General study results and limits: Different pieces of the same tissue went to different assays, confounding technical variation with intratumor heterogeneity.

Using immunoSEQ multiplex PCR, the repertoire was profiled, and TCRdb retains in-frame clones only, with some absent. The profile shows over 10,000 clones, 70% to 90% of them singletons. Only one count was recorded for this clone. The antigen is undetermined. This sequence was found in a human donor with non-small cell lung cancer. Sequencing was performed on uninvolved lung tissue not adjacent to the tumor.

The CDR3 spells CASSPGRDTGELFF. Written as DNA, the CDR3 is TGTGCCAGCAGTCCGGGGAGGGACACCGGGGAGCTGTTTTTT. The rearrangement uses TRBV27 and TRBJ2-2; 7 nucleotides align to TRBD2. Germline V gene data show CDR1 as MNHEY and CDR2 as SMNVEV (reference sequence). Trimming took 5 bases from V and 3 from J; bases not matched to a gene: 3. This CDR3 is built from 14 residues.